These 21 T cell receptor beta chains originate from one sample sequenced in a study of T cell responses to AZD1222 COVID-19 vaccine. Only in-frame clones appear in the TCRdb table, and some are missing; sequencing was by immunoSEQ multiplex PCR. Among about 200,000 clones listed, roughly 90% were seen once. Here the sequenced sample was peripheral blood, taken 28 days after the second AZD1222 dose. All receptors come from an adult who received the AZD1222 COVID-19 vaccine.

The chain is built from TRBV19 and TRBJ2-2; 10 bases line up with TRBD2. Germline V gene sequence: CDR1 LNHDA, CDR2 SQIVND (reference sequence). CDR3 length equals 18 residues. V gave up 1 base and J gave up 1 base; unmatched junction bases: 6. The CDR3 loop is CASSIGLAGEQNTGELFF. The CDR3 coding sequence is TGTGCCAGTAGTATAGGCCTAGCGGGAGAACAGAACACCGGGGAGCTGTTTTTT.

The V gene is TRBV7-9, the J gene TRBJ1-2; 7 positions match TRBD1. This CDR3 has 14 amino acids. The trim removed 5 bases at V and 4 bases at J, leaving 7 bases unmatched. Per germline, CDR1 SEHNR and CDR2 FQNEAQ (reference sequence). Here the CDR3 reads CASSPPDRAYGYTF. CDR3 sequence (DNA): TGTGCCAGCAGCCCGCCCGACAGGGCCTATGGCTACACCTTC. The whole variable domain, filled in from reference TRBV7-9 and TRBJ1-2, reads DTGVSQNPRHKITKRGQNVTFRCDPISEHNRLYWYRQTLGQGPEFLTYFQNEAQLEKSRLLSDRFSAERPKGSFSTLEIQRTEQGDSAMYLCASSPPDRAYGYTFGSGTRLTVV.

V is TRBV2 and J is TRBJ2-2; no firm D call. CDR1 is SNHLY and CDR2 is FYNNEI in the germline V gene. The CDR3 is 14 residues long. Trimming removed 4 bases at V and 4 bases at J, with 10 bases between. The CDR3 sequence: CASSVWGSTGELFF. Written as DNA, the CDR3 is TGTGCCAGCAGTGTCTGGGGAAGCACCGGGGAGCTGTTTTTT.

The rearrangement uses TRBV5-4 and TRBJ2-2; no reliable D call. The germline gives CDR1 SGHNT, CDR2 YYREEE (reference sequence). The CDR3 sequence is 18 residues long. Deletions cut 3 bases from V and 3 bases from J, with 21 bases between. The chain's CDR3 is CASSSSFHYPPDTGELFF. In DNA form, the CDR3 reads TGTGCCAGCAGCTCATCATTCCACTACCCGCCCGACACCGGGGAGCTGTTTTTT.

The genes are TRBV9 and TRBJ1-4, with 8 bases lining up with TRBD1. CDR1 and CDR2 (germline): SGDLS, YYNGEE. This CDR3 is 16 amino acids long. The V gene end was trimmed by 3 bases and the J gene end by 8 bases; junction bases not matched to a gene: 12. The CDR3: CASSGQEWTGNEKLFF. The CDR3 region has the DNA TGTGCCAGCAGCGGCCAGGAGTGGACAGGGAACGAAAAACTGTTTTTT.

The chain combines TRBV7-3 with TRBJ2-3; D is uncertain. The CDR3 extends over 13 amino acids. V was trimmed by 1 base and J by 4 bases, leaving 6 bases between them. Germline assignment: CDR1 SGHTA and CDR2 FQGTGA. CDR3 DNA: TGTGCCAGCAGCTTAAGTTTCGCAGATACGCAGTATTTT. Translation gives CASSLSFADTQYF.

CDR3 nucleotide sequence: TGTGCCAGCTCATCCGGACTAGCAAGTCAAGAGACCCAGTACTTC. Residues: CASSSGLASQETQYF. This chain uses TRBV18 with TRBJ2-5; TRBD2 matches 8 bases. Losses at the gene ends were 5 bases for V and 2 bases for J; bases not matched to a gene: 7. The CDR3 is made up of 15 amino acids. In germline, CDR1 is KGHSH, CDR2 LQKENI.

The rearrangement links TRBV30 to TRBJ2-5; no firm D call. There are 15 residues in the CDR3. V lost 0 bases to trimming and J lost 5 bases, with 16 bases between them. Germline V CDR1 and CDR2: GTSNPN, SVGIG (reference sequence). In DNA form, the CDR3 reads TGTGCCTGGAGTGTAAGTGTGATCATCGGGGAGACCCAGTACTTC. Encoded protein: CAWSVSVIIGETQYF.

This CDR3 is CASSQVIGAGYNSPLHF. The CDR3 DNA is TGTGCCAGCAGCCAAGTTATAGGGGCCGGCTATAATTCACCCCTCCACTTT. The chain uses TRBV14 and TRBJ1-6; TRBD1 is a possible D gene (5 bases). The CDR3 is 17 amino acids. V was clipped by 1 base and J by 3 bases, with 13 bases between them. Germline CDR1 and CDR2: SGHDN and FVKESK.

The gene calls are TRBV12-3 or TRBV12-4 and TRBJ1-5, with D maybe TRBD1 (5 bases). V lost 6 bases, J lost 5 bases, and 11 bases lay in between. The CDR3 totals 13 residues. The CDR3 region is CASSPDSYQPQHF. The CDR3 DNA follows: TGTGCCAGCAGCCCTGACAGCTATCAGCCCCAGCATTTT.

This clone was picked up a small number of times. This rearrangement joins TRBV10-1 to TRBJ2-2; 8 nucleotides match TRBD1. With V trimmed by 9 bases and J by 2 bases, 8 bases remained unmatched. The CDR3 extends over 15 amino acids. Germline CDR1 is WNHNN and CDR2 is SYGVQD (reference sequence). This chain's CDR3 is CASPTGAPNTGELFF. For the CDR3, the DNA is TGCGCCAGTCCGACAGGGGCCCCCAACACCGGGGAGCTGTTTTTT.

The V gene is TRBV28, the J gene TRBJ1-5; tentative D call: TRBD1 (6 bases). V gave up 4 bases and J gave up 2 bases, with 12 bases separating them. Germline values: CDR1 MDHEN, CDR2 SYDVKM. This CDR3 is 15 amino acids long. The CDR3 DNA reads as TGTGCCAGCAGTTCTGGGGCAGGGGGCAATCAGCCCCAGCATTTT. Protein sequence: CASSSGAGGNQPQHF.

CDR3 sequence: CASSSLSGSGGDEQFF. In DNA, the CDR3 is TGCGCCAGCAGCTCACTTAGCGGGAGCGGTGGGGATGAGCAGTTCTTC. The gene calls are TRBV5-1 and TRBJ2-1, with 9 bases identical to TRBD2. Trimming at V came to 3 bases and at J to 8 bases, leaving 12 bases not matched to a gene. The CDR3 is 16 amino acids. Per the germline V gene, CDR1 is SGHRS and CDR2 is YFSETQ.

The rearrangement joins TRBV9 to TRBJ2-1, with D perhaps given as TRBD1 or TRBD2 (6 bases each). CDR3 length equals 15 residues. From germline, CDR1 is SGDLS and CDR2 YYNGEE. V lost 2 bases, J lost 0 bases, and 9 bases lay in between. CDR3 sequence (DNA): TGTGCCAGCAGCGTGGGGGGCTACTCCTACAATGAGCAGTTCTTC. Translation: CASSVGGYSYNEQFF.

The chain employs TRBV15 and TRBJ2-1; the match to TRBD1 covers 7 bases. The CDR3 is 14 residues long. After removal of 0 bases from V and 8 bases from J, the junction contained 4 bases not matched to a gene. Per germline, CDR1 LNHNV and CDR2 YYDKDF (reference sequence). The CDR3 sequence: CATSRDPQGDEQFF. Here the CDR3 DNA reads TGTGCCACCAGCAGAGATCCGCAGGGGGATGAGCAGTTCTTC.

This chain connects TRBV2 to TRBJ2-1; 9 positions agree with TRBD2. CDR3 length: 13 amino acids. Germline V gene data show CDR1 as SNHLY and CDR2 as FYNNEI. J lost 10 bases, V lost 7 bases, and 8 bases had no gene match. The CDR3 coding sequence is TGTGCCAGCAATGGCGGGAGGGCCCGGGAGCAGTTCTTC. Protein product: CASNGGRAREQFF.

The V gene is TRBV28, the J gene TRBJ1-6; 10 positions match TRBD1. From germline, CDR1 is MDHEN and CDR2 SYDVKM. This CDR3 region has 16 residues. V gave up 6 bases and J gave up 8 bases; unmatched junction bases: 10. CDR3 DNA sequence: TGTGCCAGCAGACCCGCCGGGACAGGGGTATATTCACCCCTCCACTTT. Residues: CASRPAGTGVYSPLHF.

V gene TRBV7-9 combines with J gene TRBJ2-3; 7 nucleotides match TRBD1. From germline, CDR1 is SEHNR and CDR2 FQNEAQ (reference sequence). The CDR3 sequence is 16 residues long. The V segment lost 4 bases and the J segment 6 bases; nucleotides outside the gene matches: 13. This CDR3 reads CASSSKTGLTFDTQYF. CDR3 bases: TGTGCCAGCAGCTCAAAGACAGGGCTGACTTTTGATACGCAGTATTTT.

The chain carries TRBV19 and TRBJ2-3, with D maybe TRBD2 (5 bases). V was pared by 1 base and J by 2 bases, with 13 bases between. The CDR3 length is 16 residues. Germline CDR1 and CDR2: LNHDA and SQIVND (reference sequence). CDR3 DNA: TGTGCCAGTAGTATAGTGGCTAGCAAATACACAGATACGCAGTATTTT. Encoded protein: CASSIVASKYTDTQYF.

The gene calls are TRBV4-1 and TRBJ2-7; 8 bases are shared with TRBD2. Per germline, CDR1 MGHRA and CDR2 YSYEKL. This CDR3 has 17 residues. The J segment lost 7 bases and the V segment lost 4 bases, leaving 18 bases of the junction unmatched. CDR3 amino acids: CASSPQPEVSGGREQYF. In DNA form, the CDR3 reads TGCGCCAGCAGCCCCCAGCCTGAGGTGTCGGGAGGGCGGGAGCAGTACTTC.

The chain uses TRBV4-1 and TRBJ1-3; the match to TRBD1 covers 7 bases. CDR1 MGHRA and CDR2 YSYEKL come from the germline V gene. The J segment lost 0 bases and the V segment lost 1 base, leaving 9 bases of the junction unmatched. The CDR3 totals 18 residues. CDR3 coding DNA: TGCGCCAGCAGCCAAGTGATTCGGCGACAGGGCTCTGGAAACACCATATATTTT. Amino acid sequence: CASSQVIRRQGSGNTIYF.